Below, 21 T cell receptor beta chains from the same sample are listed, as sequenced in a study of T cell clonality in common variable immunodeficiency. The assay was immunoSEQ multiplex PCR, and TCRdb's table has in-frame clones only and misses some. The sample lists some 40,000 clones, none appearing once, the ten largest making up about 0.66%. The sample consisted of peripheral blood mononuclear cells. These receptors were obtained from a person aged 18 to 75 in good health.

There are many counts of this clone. This CDR3 is CASRVLAGVKDTQYF. CDR3 bases read: TGTGCCAGCAGGGTCTTAGCGGGAGTTAAAGATACG. This chain connects TRBV27 to TRBJ2-3; TRBD2 matches 9 bases. Coverage ceases 3 residues before the CDR3 finishes, and the germline J gene fills in the end. CDR3 length equals 15 residues. V dropped 6 bases and J dropped 5; count of bases not matched to a gene: 9. Germline CDR1 MNHEY, CDR2 SMNVEV (reference sequence).

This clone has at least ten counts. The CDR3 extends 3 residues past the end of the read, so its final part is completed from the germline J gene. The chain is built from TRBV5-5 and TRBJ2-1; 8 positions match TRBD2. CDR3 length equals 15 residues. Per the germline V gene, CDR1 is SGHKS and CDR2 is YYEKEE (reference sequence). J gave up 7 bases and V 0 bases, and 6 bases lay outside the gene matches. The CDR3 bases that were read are TGTGCCAGCAGCTTGGCCAAGACTAGCGTTAATGAG. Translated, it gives CASSLAKTSVNE. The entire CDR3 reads CASSLAKTSVNEQFF.

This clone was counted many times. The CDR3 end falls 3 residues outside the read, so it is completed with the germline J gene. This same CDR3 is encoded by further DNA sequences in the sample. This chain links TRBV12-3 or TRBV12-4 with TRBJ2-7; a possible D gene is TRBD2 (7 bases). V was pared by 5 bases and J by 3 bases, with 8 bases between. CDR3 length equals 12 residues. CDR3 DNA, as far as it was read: TGTGCCAGCAGTAGGGGGGGCTACGAG. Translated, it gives CASSRGGYE. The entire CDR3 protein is CASSRGGYEQYF.

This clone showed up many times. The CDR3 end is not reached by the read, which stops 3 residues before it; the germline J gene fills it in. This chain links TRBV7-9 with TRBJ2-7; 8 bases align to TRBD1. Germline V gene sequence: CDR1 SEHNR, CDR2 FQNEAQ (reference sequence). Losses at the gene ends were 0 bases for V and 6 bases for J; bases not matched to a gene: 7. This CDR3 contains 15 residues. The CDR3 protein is CASSLARGQAGEQYF. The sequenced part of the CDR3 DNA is TGTGCCAGCAGCTTAGCTAGGGGACAGGCTGGCGAG.

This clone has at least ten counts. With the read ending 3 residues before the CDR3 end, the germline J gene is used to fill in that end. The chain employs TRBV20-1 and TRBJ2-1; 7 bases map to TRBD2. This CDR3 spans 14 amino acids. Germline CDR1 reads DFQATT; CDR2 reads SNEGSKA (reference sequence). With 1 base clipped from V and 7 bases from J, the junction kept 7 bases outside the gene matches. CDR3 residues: CSARGRLAGNEQFF. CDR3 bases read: TGCAGTGCTAGAGGTCGACTAGCTGGAAATGAG.

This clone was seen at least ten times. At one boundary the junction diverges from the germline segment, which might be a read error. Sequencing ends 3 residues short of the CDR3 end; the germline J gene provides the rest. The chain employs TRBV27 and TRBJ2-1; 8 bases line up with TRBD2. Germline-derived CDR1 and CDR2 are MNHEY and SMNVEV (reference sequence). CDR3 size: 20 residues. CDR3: CASSLSGLAGRLGSYNEQFF. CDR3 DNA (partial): TGTGCCAGCAGTCTATCGGGGCTAGCGGGCCGACTCGGCTCCTACAATGAG.

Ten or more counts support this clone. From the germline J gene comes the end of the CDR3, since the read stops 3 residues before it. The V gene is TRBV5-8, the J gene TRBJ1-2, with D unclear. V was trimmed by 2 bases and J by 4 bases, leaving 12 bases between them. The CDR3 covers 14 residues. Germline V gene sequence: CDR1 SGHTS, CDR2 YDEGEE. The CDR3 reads CASSLREGLYGYTF. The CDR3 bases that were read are TGTGCCAGCAGCTTACGTGAAGGGCTCTATGGC. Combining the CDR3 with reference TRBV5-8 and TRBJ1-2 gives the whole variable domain EAGVTQSPTHLIKTRGQQATLRCSPISGHTSVYWYQQALGLGLQFLLWYDEGEERNRGNFPPRFSGRQFPNYSSELNVNALELEDSALYLCASSLREGLYGYTFGSGTRLTVV.

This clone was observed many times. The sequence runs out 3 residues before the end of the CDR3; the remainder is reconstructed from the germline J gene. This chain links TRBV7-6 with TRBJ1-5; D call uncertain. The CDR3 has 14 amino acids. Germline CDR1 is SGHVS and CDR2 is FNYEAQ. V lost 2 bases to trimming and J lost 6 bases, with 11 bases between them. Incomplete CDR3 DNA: TGTGCCAGCAGCTTAAATAGCTATAGTCAGCCC. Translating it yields CASSLNSYSQP. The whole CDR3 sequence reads CASSLNSYSQPQHF. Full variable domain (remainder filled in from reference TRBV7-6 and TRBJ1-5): GAGVSQSPRYKVTKRGQDVALRCDPISGHVSLYWYRQALGQGPEFLTYFNYEAQQDKSGLPNDRFSAERPEGSISTLTIQRTEQRDSAMYRCASSLNSYSQPQHFGDGTRLSIL.

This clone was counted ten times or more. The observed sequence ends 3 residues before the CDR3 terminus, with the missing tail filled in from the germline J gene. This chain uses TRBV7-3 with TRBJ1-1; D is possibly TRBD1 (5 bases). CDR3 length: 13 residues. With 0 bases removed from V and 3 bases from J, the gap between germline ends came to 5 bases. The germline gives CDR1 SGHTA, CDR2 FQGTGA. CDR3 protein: CASSLTGDTEAFF. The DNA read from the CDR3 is TGTGCCAGCAGCTTAACAGGGGACACTGAA.

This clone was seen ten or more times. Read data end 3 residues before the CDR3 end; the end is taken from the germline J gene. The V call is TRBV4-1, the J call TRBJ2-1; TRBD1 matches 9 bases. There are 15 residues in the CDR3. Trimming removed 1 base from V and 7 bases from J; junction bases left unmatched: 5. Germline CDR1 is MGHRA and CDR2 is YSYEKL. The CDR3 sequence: CASSQGGQGLNEQFF. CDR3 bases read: TGCGCCAGCAGCCAAGGAGGACAGGGGTTGAATGAG.

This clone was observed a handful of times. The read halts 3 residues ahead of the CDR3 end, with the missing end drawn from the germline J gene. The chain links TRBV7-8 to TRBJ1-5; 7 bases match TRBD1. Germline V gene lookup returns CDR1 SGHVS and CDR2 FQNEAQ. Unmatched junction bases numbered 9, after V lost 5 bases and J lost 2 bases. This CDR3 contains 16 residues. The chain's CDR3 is CASSPLTGAGNQPQHF. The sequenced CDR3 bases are TGTGCCAGCAGCCCTCTAACAGGGGCGGGCAATCAGCCC.

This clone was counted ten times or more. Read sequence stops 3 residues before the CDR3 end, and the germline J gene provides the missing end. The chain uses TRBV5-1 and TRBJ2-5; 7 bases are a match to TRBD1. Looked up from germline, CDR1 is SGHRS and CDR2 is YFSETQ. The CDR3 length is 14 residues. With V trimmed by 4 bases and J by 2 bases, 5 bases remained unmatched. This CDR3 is CASSLPGQQETQYF. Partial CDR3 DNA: TGCGCCAGCAGCCTACCGGGACAGCAAGAGACC.

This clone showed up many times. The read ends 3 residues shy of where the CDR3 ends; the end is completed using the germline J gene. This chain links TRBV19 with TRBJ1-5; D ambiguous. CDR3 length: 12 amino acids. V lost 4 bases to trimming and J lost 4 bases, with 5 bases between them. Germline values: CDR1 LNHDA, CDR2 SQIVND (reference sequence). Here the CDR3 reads CASSKQNQPQHF. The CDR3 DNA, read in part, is TGTGCCAGTAGTAAACAGAATCAGCCC.

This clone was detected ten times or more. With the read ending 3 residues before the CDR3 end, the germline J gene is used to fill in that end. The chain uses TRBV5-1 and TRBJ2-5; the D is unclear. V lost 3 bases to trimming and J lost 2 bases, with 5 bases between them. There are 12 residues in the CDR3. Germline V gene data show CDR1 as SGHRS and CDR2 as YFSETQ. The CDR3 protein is CASSSGQETQYF. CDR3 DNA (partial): TGCGCCAGCAGCTCCGGGCAAGAGACC.

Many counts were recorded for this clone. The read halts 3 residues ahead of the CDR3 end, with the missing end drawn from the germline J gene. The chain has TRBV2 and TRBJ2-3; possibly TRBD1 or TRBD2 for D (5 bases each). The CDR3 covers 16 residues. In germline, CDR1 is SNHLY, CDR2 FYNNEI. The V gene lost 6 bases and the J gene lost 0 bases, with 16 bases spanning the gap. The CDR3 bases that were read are TGTGCCAGCAGCTCCCCAGGGAGTGCTAGCACAGATACG. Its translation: CASSSPGSASTDT. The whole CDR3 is CASSSPGSASTDTQYF.

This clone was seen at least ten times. CDR3 amino acids: CATQPGQGASETQYF. The covered CDR3 bases are TGTGCCACCCAACCGGGACAGGGGGCCAGTGAGACC. The genes are TRBV24-1 and TRBJ2-5; 12 bases line up with TRBD1. The read terminates 3 residues ahead of where the CDR3 ends, so the germline J gene completes it. This CDR3 contains 15 residues. The V gene's germline CDR1 is KGHDR and CDR2 SFDVKD. The ends lost 9 bases at V and 5 bases at J; junction bases unmatched: 9.

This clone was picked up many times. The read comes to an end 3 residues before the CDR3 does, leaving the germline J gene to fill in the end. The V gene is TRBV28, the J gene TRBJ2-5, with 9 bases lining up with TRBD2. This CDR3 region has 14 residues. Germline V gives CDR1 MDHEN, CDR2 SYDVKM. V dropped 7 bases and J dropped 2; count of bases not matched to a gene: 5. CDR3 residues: CASMLSGRQETQYF. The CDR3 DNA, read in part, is TGTGCCAGCATGCTCAGCGGGAGGCAAGAGACC.

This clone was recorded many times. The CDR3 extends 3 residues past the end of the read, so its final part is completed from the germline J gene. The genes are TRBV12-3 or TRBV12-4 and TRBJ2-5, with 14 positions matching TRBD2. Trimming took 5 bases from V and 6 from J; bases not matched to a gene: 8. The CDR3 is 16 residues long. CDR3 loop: CASSTTGTSGSKTQYF. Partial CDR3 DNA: TGTGCCAGCAGTACCACCGGGACTAGCGGGAGTAAGACC.

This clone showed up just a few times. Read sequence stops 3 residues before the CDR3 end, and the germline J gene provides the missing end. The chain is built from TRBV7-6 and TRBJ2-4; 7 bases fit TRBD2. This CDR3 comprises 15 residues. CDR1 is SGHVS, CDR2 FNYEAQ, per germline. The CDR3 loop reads CASSLDWGGSDGQYF. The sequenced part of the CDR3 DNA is TGTGCCAGCAGCTTAGACTGGGGGGGGTCGGATGGT.

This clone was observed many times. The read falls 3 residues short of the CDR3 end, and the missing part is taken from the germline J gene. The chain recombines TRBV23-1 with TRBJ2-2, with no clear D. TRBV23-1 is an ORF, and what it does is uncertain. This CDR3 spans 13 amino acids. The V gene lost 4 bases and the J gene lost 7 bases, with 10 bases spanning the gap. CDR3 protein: CASSPFQLGELFF. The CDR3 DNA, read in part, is TGCGCCAGCAGTCCCTTCCAACTCGGGGAG.

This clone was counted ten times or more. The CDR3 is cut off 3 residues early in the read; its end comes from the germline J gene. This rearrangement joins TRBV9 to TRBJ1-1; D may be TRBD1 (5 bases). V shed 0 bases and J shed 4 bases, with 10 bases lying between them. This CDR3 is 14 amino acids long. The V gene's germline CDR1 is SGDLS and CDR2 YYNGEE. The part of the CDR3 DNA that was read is TGTGCCAGCAGCGTAGTAACCCAGGGCACTGAA. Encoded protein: CASSVVTQGTE. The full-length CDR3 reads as CASSVVTQGTEAFF.